One sample yielded the 29 T cell receptor beta chains listed below, sequenced in a study of blood T cell repertoires in COVID-19. Here immunoSEQ multiplex PCR was the method, and the copy in TCRdb shows in-frame clones only, minus some. The data show under 450,000 clones, 81% seen once. Material for sequencing was peripheral blood. The receptors derive from a human donor with acute or convalescent COVID-19. The donor label of this sample is uncertain.

The chain joins TRBV20-1 to TRBJ1-1; D gene uncertain. The CDR3 covers 9 residues. Germline V gene lookup returns CDR1 DFQATT and CDR2 SNEGSKA (reference sequence). V was trimmed by 5 bases and J by 11 bases, leaving 9 bases between them. CDR3 loop: CSAGPRAFF. The DNA of the CDR3 is TGCAGTGCTGGGCCTCGGGCTTTCTTT.

CDR3 loop: CASRRGQGARYGYTF. CDR3 nucleotides: TGTGCCAGCAGACGGGGACAGGGGGCCCGCTATGGCTACACCTTC. The J gene is TRBJ1-2, the V gene TRBV6-8; TRBD1 matches at 12 bases. Germline assignment: CDR1 MNHGY and CDR2 SAAAGT. The length of the CDR3 is 15 residues. V lost 6 bases and J lost 4; bases outside the gene matches: 6.

This clone appeared a single time. The V call is TRBV5-1, the J call TRBJ1-4; 9 positions agree with TRBD1. Unmatched junction bases numbered 5, after V lost 3 bases and J lost 5 bases. The CDR3 is 15 amino acids. Germline V lookup: CDR1 SGHRS, CDR2 YFSETQ. CDR3 bases: TGCGCCAGCAGCTCCTCGACAGGGGGGAATGAAAAACTGTTTTTT. This translates into CASSSSTGGNEKLFF. The complete variable domain, with remaining parts taken from reference TRBV5-1 and TRBJ1-4, reads KAGVTQTPRYLIKTRGQQVTLSCSPISGHRSVSWYQQTPGQGLQFLFEYFSETQRNKGNFPGRFSGRQFSNSRSEMNVSTLELGDSALYLCASSSSTGGNEKLFFGSGTQLSVL.

The chain carries TRBV5-6 and TRBJ1-5, with 7 nucleotides matching TRBD1. V lost 3 bases and J lost 7; bases outside the gene matches: 7. The CDR3 has 14 amino acids. The germline gives CDR1 SGHDT, CDR2 YYEEEE. CDR3 region: CASSSRQGGQPQHF. CDR3 DNA: TGTGCCAGCAGCTCCCGACAGGGAGGACAGCCCCAGCATTTT.

In its sample, this clone was seen once. This chain joins TRBV7-9 and TRBJ2-1; a possible D gene is TRBD2 (6 bases). The CDR3 loop spans 19 amino acids. Germline V CDR1 and CDR2: SEHNR, FQNEAQ (reference sequence). Trimming removed 5 bases from V and 0 bases from J, with 23 bases in between. The CDR3 DNA reads TGTGCCAGCAGCCCCCGATTAAACGCGGGGACCCCCTCCTACAATGAGCAGTTCTTC. Translation gives CASSPRLNAGTPSYNEQFF.

This clone was recorded a few times. The rearrangement uses TRBV6-5 and TRBJ1-1; weak D call: TRBD1 (5 bases). The CDR3 covers 13 residues. The V and J ends lost 6 bases and 1 base respectively, with 9 bases between them. Germline assignment: CDR1 MNHEY and CDR2 SVGAGI. As DNA, the CDR3 is TGTGCCAGCAGCCTAGACAGGAACACTGAAGCTTTCTTT. This sequence encodes CASSLDRNTEAFF.

The chain links TRBV27 to TRBJ1-1; 7 positions agree with TRBD1. The junction had 21 bases not matched to a gene; V was cut back by 9 bases and J by 2 bases. CDR3 length: 18 amino acids. The germline V gene has CDR1 MNHEY and CDR2 SMNVEV (reference sequence). The DNA of the CDR3 is TGTGCCAGGACACAACCGGTGGGACAGCGAGGAGAAAACACTGAAGCTTTCTTT. Protein sequence: CARTQPVGQRGENTEAFF.

This sequence joins TRBV28 and TRBJ1-5; a weak D match, TRBD1 (5 bases). This CDR3 has 16 amino acids. Germline V gives CDR1 MDHEN, CDR2 SYDVKM. V was shortened by 3 bases and J by 6 bases, with 18 bases between the two germline ends. CDR3 in DNA: TGTGCCAGCAGTTTGTACGGCTCAGGGTCGGGTCAGCCCCAGCATTTT. This translates into CASSLYGSGSGQPQHF.

The V and J genes are TRBV4-1 and TRBJ1-4; D is undetermined. Trimming removed 0 bases from V and 2 bases from J, with 10 bases in between. This CDR3 region has 16 residues. Germline-derived CDR1 and CDR2 are MGHRA and YSYEKL. The CDR3 loop is CASSQDWSGTNEKLFF. CDR3 nucleotides: TGCGCCAGCAGCCAAGATTGGTCCGGGACTAATGAAAAACTGTTTTTT.

The rearrangement links TRBV24-1 to TRBJ2-6, with a tentative D call TRBD1 (7 bases). Trimming took off 4 bases at V and 11 bases at J, with 20 bases between the two ends. This CDR3 comprises 16 residues. Germline assignment: CDR1 KGHDR and CDR2 SFDVKD. In DNA form, the CDR3 reads TGTGCCACCAGTGAATCTGTGGCAGGGGGGTTAGACGTCCTGACTTTC. It translates to CATSESVAGGLDVLTF.

V is TRBV10-3 and J is TRBJ1-6, with a possible D match to TRBD1 (5 bases). Per the germline V gene, CDR1 is ENHRY and CDR2 is SYGVKD. V gave up 4 bases and J gave up 7 bases, with 11 bases separating them. CDR3 length equals 14 residues. CDR3 nucleotide sequence: TGTGCCATCAGTGTCGACAGCACAAATTCACCCCTCCACTTT. It codes for CAISVDSTNSPLHF.

The chain has TRBV11-2 and TRBJ2-1, with a possible D match to TRBD2 (7 bases). The germline V gene encodes CDR1 SGHAT and CDR2 FQNNGV. The CDR3 extends over 18 amino acids. Trimming took off 5 bases at V and 4 bases at J, with 24 bases between the two ends. The CDR3, as DNA: TGTGCCAGCAGCCCAACTCCCTTAGGGGGAGCGGGATACAATGAGCAGTTCTTC. It yields the protein CASSPTPLGGAGYNEQFF.

J is TRBJ2-5 and V is TRBV28; D is perhaps TRBD2 (6 bases). The germline CDR1 and CDR2 sequences are MDHEN and SYDVKM. The CDR3 runs 15 residues. V lost 3 bases to trimming and J lost 1 base, with 12 bases between them. CDR3 region: CASSLALGGQETQYF. The DNA of the CDR3 is TGTGCCAGCAGTTTGGCCTTGGGGGGCCAAGAGACCCAGTACTTC.

V and J are TRBV7-2 and TRBJ2-1; D is unclear. V was trimmed by 5 bases and J by 4 bases, leaving 9 bases between them. The CDR3 runs to 13 residues. The germline V gene encodes CDR1 SGHTA and CDR2 FQGNSA. The CDR3 region has the DNA TGTGCCAGCAGCCCCCGCGGATACAATGAGCAGTTCTTC. Amino acid sequence: CASSPRGYNEQFF.

The chain is built from TRBV11-2 and TRBJ2-7; the match to TRBD2 covers 10 bases. Germline CDR1 SGHAT, CDR2 FQNNGV. The CDR3 runs to 16 residues. J was trimmed by 3 bases and V by 4 bases; bases with no gene match: 9. The CDR3 DNA sequence: TGTGCCAGCAGCTCCAATCTAGCGGGAGCCCTCTACGAGCAGTACTTC. Residues: CASSSNLAGALYEQYF.

The V gene is TRBV3-1 (or the pseudogene TRBV3-2), the J gene TRBJ2-2; TRBD2 agrees at 7 bases. V lost 4 bases, J lost 9 bases, and 11 bases stayed unmatched. The CDR3 totals 15 residues. Per the germline V gene, CDR1 is LGHDT and CDR2 is YNNKEL (reference sequence). CDR3 residues: CASSLGGDQRRELFF. CDR3 DNA sequence: TGTGCCAGCAGCCTGGGAGGGGACCAGAGGCGGGAGCTGTTTTTT.

The chain employs TRBV4-1 and TRBJ2-1; D gene ambiguous. CDR1 and CDR2 from the germline V gene are MGHRA and YSYEKL. The CDR3 contains 12 residues. Trimming shortened V by 2 bases and J by 9 bases, and 8 bases separated the two germline ends. CDR3 nucleotide sequence: TGCGCCAGCAGCCAAACTTATAGTGAGCAGTTCTTC. Amino acid sequence: CASSQTYSEQFF.

The CDR3 sequence: CASSLKLGNTIYF. The CDR3 region has the DNA TGTGCCAGCAGCTTAAAATTAGGAAACACCATATATTTT. V is TRBV7-9 and J is TRBJ1-3, with D hard to call. Between the trimmed V and J ends, which lost 2 bases and 4 bases, there was a span of 6 bases. CDR1 is SEHNR and CDR2 is FQNEAQ in the germline V gene (reference sequence). This CDR3 contains 13 residues.

DNA of the CDR3: TGTGCCAGCAGGGACACAGGGACCCCTAATGAAAAACTGTTTTTT. Protein sequence: CASRDTGTPNEKLFF. This sequence joins TRBV2 and TRBJ1-4; a possible D gene is TRBD1 (6 bases). Trimming removed 6 bases from V and 3 bases from J, with 14 bases in between. Germline-derived CDR1 and CDR2 are SNHLY and FYNNEI. The CDR3 has 15 residues.

This chain joins TRBV5-1 and TRBJ1-6; the D gene is possibly TRBD1 (5 bases). CDR1 and CDR2 (germline): SGHRS, YFSETQ. Deletions cut 0 bases from V and 5 bases from J, with 9 bases between. The CDR3 has 15 residues. CDR3 sequence reads: CASSLDRPNNSPLHF. CDR3 DNA: TGCGCCAGCAGCTTGGACAGGCCTAATAATTCACCCCTCCACTTT.

The genes are TRBV7-2 and TRBJ2-3; 7 bases are shared with TRBD2. V lost 0 bases, J lost 4 bases, and 7 bases stayed unmatched. The CDR3 covers 16 residues. The germline gives CDR1 SGHTA, CDR2 FQGNSA. The CDR3 nucleotides read TGTGCCAGCAGCTTAGCCGGGAGGCCCCTCGCAGATACGCAGTATTTT. Its translation: CASSLAGRPLADTQYF.

The rearrangement joins TRBV30 to TRBJ1-5; D not certain. Between the trimmed V and J ends, which lost 1 base and 7 bases, there was a span of 11 bases. The CDR3 loop spans 13 amino acids. Germline V CDR1 and CDR2: GTSNPN, SVGIG (reference sequence). CDR3 sequence reads: CAWSGGKGQPQHF. In DNA, the CDR3 is TGTGCCTGGAGTGGAGGGAAGGGACAGCCCCAGCATTTT.

This clone appeared many times. Distinct nucleotide sequences in the sample also encode this CDR3. The gene calls are TRBV5-5 and TRBJ1-5; D gene unclear. CDR3 size: 14 residues. V shed 2 bases and J shed 4 bases, with 10 bases lying between them. Germline lookup yields CDR1 SGHKS and CDR2 YYEKEE (reference sequence). The CDR3 DNA reads as TGTGCCAGCAGCTTCGGACGGGATAATCAGCCCCAGCATTTT. Its translation is CASSFGRDNQPQHF.

V is TRBV7-6 and J is TRBJ2-7; possible D gene TRBD1, 6 bases. The germline gives CDR1 SGHVS, CDR2 FNYEAQ. The V and J ends lost 2 bases and 6 bases respectively, with 17 bases between them. The CDR3 consists of 15 residues. As DNA, the CDR3 is TGTGCCAGCAGCTTAAACAGGGACGAGCTCGGCGAGCAGTACTTC. Amino acids: CASSLNRDELGEQYF.

The chain carries TRBV15 and TRBJ1-4; 7 nucleotides match TRBD1. Per the germline V gene, CDR1 is LNHNV and CDR2 is YYDKDF (reference sequence). Germline trimming cut 5 bases from V and 7 bases from J; bases unmatched to any gene: 10. The CDR3 extends over 15 amino acids. The CDR3 spells CATSEGTAQFEKLFF. CDR3 coding DNA: TGTGCCACCAGCGAGGGGACAGCCCAGTTTGAAAAACTGTTTTTT.

This rearrangement joins TRBV6-2 or TRBV6-3 to TRBJ1-2; the D is unclear. Trimming removed 4 bases from V and 4 bases from J, with 10 bases in between. The CDR3 runs to 13 residues. Germline V gives CDR1 MNHEY, CDR2 SVGEGT. The CDR3, as DNA: TGTGCCAGCAGTTGGGGAGGTGCCTATGGCTACACCTTC. As protein: CASSWGGAYGYTF.

V gene TRBV19 combines with J gene TRBJ1-2; tentative D call: TRBD1 (6 bases). The ends were cut back, 6 bases at V and 6 bases at J, with 17 bases in the middle. Germline V gene sequence: CDR1 LNHDA, CDR2 SQIVND (reference sequence). This CDR3 comprises 14 residues. The CDR3 spells CASRSGTSGHGYTF. CDR3 bases: TGTGCCAGTAGATCCGGGACATCGGGGCATGGCTACACCTTC.

The chain combines TRBV11-3 with TRBJ2-5, with a tentative D call TRBD2 (5 bases). Trimming left V 5 bases short and J 1 base short, with 11 bases between. The germline CDR1 and CDR2 sequences are SGHNT and YENEEA. CDR3 length: 14 residues. The CDR3 DNA reads as TGTGCCAGCAGCCTTAGCGCCACCCAAGAGACCCAGTACTTC. Amino acid sequence: CASSLSATQETQYF. The entire variable domain, with the rest obtained from reference TRBV11-3 and TRBJ2-5, is as follows: EAGVVQSPRYKIIEKKQPVAFWCNPISGHNTLYWYLQNLGQGPELLIRYENEEAVDDSQLPKDRFSAERLKGVDSTLKIQPAELGDSAVYLCASSLSATQETQYFGPGTRLLVL.

V usage is TRBV5-1 and J usage is TRBJ2-3, with D possibly matching TRBD1 (7 bases). Trimming removed 2 bases at V and 6 bases at J, with 16 bases between. CDR3 length: 15 residues. Germline assignment: CDR1 SGHRS and CDR2 YFSETQ. The CDR3 nucleotides are TGCGCCAGCAGCTTTGGAGGGGGCGCGAAGGATACGCAGTATTTT. It yields the protein CASSFGGGAKDTQYF.